These 27 T cell receptor beta chains were all obtained from the same sample, sequenced in a study of T cells in Graves' hyperthyroidism and ophthalmopathy. The TCR beta CDR3 regions underwent amplification using RNA transcripts as the source. A set of HTBI primers served as the primers for a first-round RT-PCR of the TCR CDR3. Via MiXCR, TCRdb re-called the multiplex PCR reads, giving one row per CDR3 protein. The sample includes roughly 570,000 distinct CDR3 sequences, roughly 14% seen only once; the top ten take 6.5% to 8%. The sequencing sample was made of blood. Receptors originate from a woman aged 25 to 45 with Graves' hyperthyroidism.

This clonotype was detected ten times or more. J is TRBJ2-6 and V is TRBV2, with D uncertain. The CDR3 covers 14 residues. Germline CDR1 SNHLY, CDR2 FYNNEI. V was cut by 6 bases and J by 0 bases, with 6 bases left in between. The CDR3 reads CASRADSGANVLTF. For the CDR3, the DNA is TGTGCCAGCAGGGCCGACTCTGGGGCCAACGTCCTGACTTTC.

This clonotype was detected ten times or more. The chain couples TRBV18 to TRBJ1-2; D not certain. V was pared by 5 bases and J by 8 bases, with 18 bases between. CDR3 length: 14 amino acids. Germline V gene sequence: CDR1 KGHSH, CDR2 LQKENI. CDR3 sequence reads: CASSGGGGLFGYTF. The CDR3 DNA follows: TGTGCCAGCTCAGGAGGAGGAGGCCTATTCGGCTACACCTTC. Looking up the rest from reference TRBV18 and TRBJ1-2 gives the full variable domain: NAGVMQNPRHLVRRRGQEARLRCSPMKGHSHVYWYRQLPEEGLKFMVYLQKENIIDESGMPKERFSAEFPKEGPSILRIQQVVRGDSAAYFCASSGGGGLFGYTFGSGTRLTVV.

The genes are TRBV4-1 and TRBJ2-1, with 12 nucleotides matching TRBD2. The CDR3 is made up of 23 amino acids. V shed 0 bases, J shed 5 bases, and the junction held 23 bases outside the gene matches. Per germline, CDR1 MGHRA and CDR2 YSYEKL. In DNA form, the CDR3 reads TGCGCCAGCAGCCAAGATCCGGCCAGCGCGTTACTAGCGGGAGGATCTCTTAACAATGAGCAGTTCTTC. Translated, it gives CASSQDPASALLAGGSLNNEQFF.

This clonotype was seen only a few times. The chain recombines TRBV6-2 or TRBV6-3 with TRBJ2-1, with 14 bases aligning to TRBD2. The V gene end was trimmed by 6 bases and the J gene end by 8 bases; junction bases not matched to a gene: 9. CDR3 length: 16 residues. Per germline, CDR1 MNHEY and CDR2 SVGEGT. CDR3 region: CASRRPGTSGSHEQFF. CDR3 sequence (DNA): TGTGCCAGCAGGCGTCCCGGGACTAGCGGGAGTCATGAGCAGTTCTTC.

This clonotype was observed a handful of times. The chain has TRBV29-1 and TRBJ2-7; the D gene is possibly TRBD2 (7 bases). V was shortened by 5 bases and J by 0 bases, with 14 bases between the two germline ends. CDR3 length: 14 residues. Germline V lookup: CDR1 SQVTM, CDR2 ANQGSEA. In nucleotides, the CDR3 is TGCAGCGTTCTAGGGGGGGGGAGCTCCTACGAGCAGTACTTC. It yields the protein CSVLGGGSSYEQYF.

The sample holds many counts of this clonotype. This sequence joins TRBV5-1 and TRBJ2-7; D might be TRBD1 (5 bases). Looked up from germline, CDR1 is SGHRS and CDR2 is YFSETQ. V was trimmed by 1 base and J by 6 bases, leaving 17 bases between them. The length of the CDR3 is 15 residues. The CDR3 protein is CASSLSKRQGSEQYF. DNA for the CDR3: TGCGCCAGCAGCTTGTCAAAGAGGCAGGGCAGCGAGCAGTACTTC. The full variable domain, completed using reference TRBV5-1 and TRBJ2-7, is KAGVTQTPRYLIKTRGQQVTLSCSPISGHRSVSWYQQTPGQGLQFLFEYFSETQRNKGNFPGRFSGRQFSNSRSEMNVSTLELGDSALYLCASSLSKRQGSEQYFGPGTRLTVT.

This clonotype has ten or more counts. The chain carries TRBV7-9 and TRBJ2-3; 7 positions match TRBD1. The junction had 5 bases not matched to a gene; V was cut back by 0 bases and J by 2 bases. This CDR3 contains 16 residues. The germline V gene has CDR1 SEHNR and CDR2 FQNEAQ (reference sequence). CDR3 nucleotide sequence: TGTGCCAGCAGCTTAGCGACAGGGCGAGACACAGATACGCAGTATTTT. It yields the protein CASSLATGRDTDTQYF.

The V gene is TRBV6-1, the J gene TRBJ2-2; 9 bases are a match to TRBD2. Germline V gene sequence: CDR1 MNHNS, CDR2 SASEGT. V dropped 10 bases and J dropped 6; count of bases not matched to a gene: 12. There are 15 residues in the CDR3. DNA for the CDR3: TGTGCCACCTCGCCAGCGGGAGGAATGGCCGGGGAGCTGTTTTTT. Translating it yields CATSPAGGMAGELFF.

Many counts were recorded for this clonotype. The rearrangement links TRBV12-3 or TRBV12-4 to TRBJ1-5, with 7 bases identical to TRBD1. With V trimmed by 6 bases and J by 7 bases, 12 bases remained unmatched. The CDR3 is 15 amino acids. The CDR3: CASSVRRGLDQPQHF. The DNA of the CDR3 is TGTGCCAGCAGCGTAAGGAGGGGGCTCGACCAGCCCCAGCATTTT.

The chain couples TRBV18 to TRBJ2-5; D gene ambiguous. CDR1 is KGHSH, CDR2 LQKENI, per germline. Trimming cost V 1 base and J 4 bases, with 7 bases left between them. The CDR3 runs to 13 residues. The CDR3 DNA reads TGTGCCAGCTCACCACGAGATACAGAGACCCAGTACTTC. This codes for CASSPRDTETQYF.

The rearrangement links TRBV6-4 to TRBJ2-1; 9 nucleotides align to TRBD2. This CDR3 is 15 amino acids long. With V trimmed by 8 bases and J by 3 bases, 8 bases remained unmatched. CDR1 is MRHNA, CDR2 SNTAGT, per germline. This chain's CDR3 is CASSRASGNYNEQFF. The CDR3 nucleotides are TGTGCCAGCTCTCGGGCTAGCGGGAACTACAATGAGCAGTTCTTC.

Only a few counts were recorded for this clonotype. The V call is TRBV4-1, the J call TRBJ1-1; the D is unclear. The CDR3 is made up of 17 amino acids. The germline V and J ends were trimmed by 1 base and 1 base, with 16 bases remaining between them. Germline CDR1 is MGHRA and CDR2 is YSYEKL. CDR3 loop: CASSQVQVWRRNTEAFF. The CDR3, as DNA: TGCGCCAGCAGCCAAGTGCAGGTCTGGAGGAGGAACACTGAAGCTTTCTTT.

This clonotype was picked up many times. The chain employs TRBV28 and TRBJ2-7, with 9 positions matching TRBD1. The ends lost 10 bases at V and 5 bases at J; junction bases unmatched: 9. Germline V gene data show CDR1 as MDHEN and CDR2 as SYDVKM. The CDR3 consists of 13 residues. The chain's CDR3 is CAIQSGQGDEQYF. CDR3 nucleotide sequence: TGTGCCATCCAGTCGGGACAGGGTGACGAGCAGTACTTC. Based on the CDR3 plus reference TRBV28 and TRBJ2-7, the full variable domain is DVKVTQSSRYLVKRTGEKVFLECVQDMDHENMFWYRQDPGLGLRLIYFSYDVKMKEKGDIPEGYSVSREKKERFSLILESASTNQTSMYLCAIQSGQGDEQYFGPGTRLTVT.

There are many counts of this clonotype. The rearrangement joins TRBV13 to TRBJ2-7, with 8 bases identical to TRBD2. The CDR3 totals 16 residues. Trimming at V came to 0 bases and at J to 3 bases, leaving 7 bases not matched to a gene. Germline V CDR1 and CDR2: PRHDT, FYEKMQ (reference sequence). The CDR3 is CASSLGLAGGDYEQYF. The CDR3 nucleotides are TGTGCCAGCAGCTTAGGGCTAGCGGGTGGGGACTACGAGCAGTACTTC.

This clonotype was seen ten or more times. The CDR3 DNA reads as TGCAGCGTAACGACAGGGGAGACCTACGAGCAGTACTTC. It yields the protein CSVTTGETYEQYF. The J gene is TRBJ2-7, the V gene TRBV29-1; TRBD1 matches 8 bases. The germline CDR1 and CDR2 sequences are SQVTM and ANQGSEA. J gave up 2 bases and V 6 bases, and 6 bases lay outside the gene matches. The length of the CDR3 is 13 residues.

This clonotype has a single count. The chain links TRBV28 to TRBJ2-7; 7 positions agree with TRBD1. Gene TRBJ2-1 matches the end of the DNA better, so the J call may be wrong. CDR1 and CDR2 (germline): MDHEN, SYDVKM. The length of the CDR3 is 13 residues. Written as DNA, the CDR3 is TGTGCCAGCAGCGACAGGGTCTCCTACGAGCAGTTCTTC. Amino acids: CASSDRVSYEQFF.

This clonotype has a count of ten or more. The chain is built from TRBV3-1 and TRBJ2-1, with 7 bases identical to TRBD2. The germline V gene has CDR1 LGHDT and CDR2 YNNKEL (reference sequence). V dropped 6 bases and J dropped 2; count of bases not matched to a gene: 7. This CDR3 contains 15 residues. The CDR3 is CASSPTSAAYNEQFF. CDR3 bases: TGTGCCAGCAGTCCTACTAGCGCTGCCTACAATGAGCAGTTCTTC.

The chain is built from TRBV14 and TRBJ2-1; TRBD2 matches at 14 bases. Germline V gene lookup returns CDR1 SGHDN and CDR2 FVKESK. The CDR3 covers 17 residues. V lost 4 bases to trimming and J lost 2 bases; unmatched junction nucleotides: 4. CDR3 sequence: CASSRRLAGGPYNEQFF. The CDR3 DNA sequence: TGTGCCAGCAGCCGTCGACTAGCGGGAGGGCCCTACAATGAGCAGTTCTTC.

Written as DNA, the CDR3 is TGTGCCAGCAGTATCCCCCGACAGGGGGCCTATGGCTACACCTTC. Translation: CASSIPRQGAYGYTF. The V call is TRBV28, the J call TRBJ1-2; 10 nucleotides agree with TRBD1. The CDR3 is 15 amino acids. From germline, CDR1 is MDHEN and CDR2 SYDVKM. Unmatched junction bases numbered 7, after V lost 5 bases and J lost 4 bases.

In its sample, this clonotype was seen a few times. The CDR3 DNA follows: TGCGCCAGCAGCCGAGAGACAGGACGGGGTTTCTACGAGCAGTACTTC. Translated, it gives CASSRETGRGFYEQYF. The chain employs TRBV4-1 and TRBJ2-7; a possible D gene is TRBD1 (6 bases). Germline V CDR1 and CDR2: MGHRA, YSYEKL. Trimming pared 4 bases from V and 3 bases from J, leaving 19 bases between. The CDR3 sequence is 16 residues long.

This clonotype was found many times. CDR3 DNA sequence: TGTGCCTGGAGTGTACAGGGGAGAAGGGAGGGGACCTACGAGCAGTACTTC. It encodes CAWSVQGRREGTYEQYF. V is TRBV30 and J is TRBJ2-7, with D perhaps being TRBD1 or TRBD2 (7 bases each). With 0 bases removed from V and 2 bases from J, the gap between germline ends came to 20 bases. There are 17 residues in the CDR3. CDR1 GTSNPN and CDR2 SVGIG come from the germline V gene (reference sequence).

This clonotype has at least ten counts. J is TRBJ2-2 and V is TRBV2; TRBD2 matches 10 bases. The CDR3 length is 16 residues. The germline gives CDR1 SNHLY, CDR2 FYNNEI. V gave up 3 bases and J gave up 4 bases; unmatched junction bases: 5. The CDR3 nucleotides are TGTGCCAGCAGTGAGGAACTAGCGGGGTCCACCGGGGAGCTGTTTTTT. Translated: CASSEELAGSTGELFF. Full variable domain (missing parts from reference TRBV2 and TRBJ2-2): EPEVTQTPSHQVTQMGQEVILRCVPISNHLYFYWYRQILGQKVEFLVSFYNNEISEKSEIFDDQFSVERPDGSNFTLKIRSTKLEDSAMYFCASSEELAGSTGELFFGEGSRLTVL.

In this sample, this clonotype turned up many times. This chain links TRBV12-5 with TRBJ1-1, with 9 bases matching TRBD1. Germline V gene lookup returns CDR1 LGHNT and CDR2 FRNRAP. The trim removed 5 bases at V and 5 bases at J, leaving 6 bases unmatched. The CDR3 totals 14 residues. DNA of the CDR3: TGTGCTAGTGGTCCCGGGACAGGGATTACTGAAGCTTTCTTT. Protein: CASGPGTGITEAFF.

This clonotype was counted only a few times. The J gene is TRBJ2-7, the V gene TRBV5-4; 10 bases match TRBD2. The germline V gene has CDR1 SGHNT and CDR2 YYREEE (reference sequence). This CDR3 region has 13 residues. The V gene end was trimmed by 5 bases and the J gene end by 5 bases; junction bases not matched to a gene: 4. CDR3 in amino acids: CASRASGSNEQYF. The CDR3 DNA sequence: TGTGCCAGCAGGGCTAGCGGGAGCAACGAGCAGTACTTC.

This clonotype appeared many times. The chain recombines TRBV20-1 with TRBJ2-7; 9 bases line up with TRBD2. This CDR3 spans 13 amino acids. V lost 3 bases and J lost 5; bases outside the gene matches: 5. Germline-derived CDR1 and CDR2 are DFQATT and SNEGSKA (reference sequence). The CDR3 spells CSASTSGHHEQYF. CDR3 DNA: TGCAGTGCTAGTACTAGCGGGCATCACGAGCAGTACTTC.

This clonotype was detected only a few times. CDR3 amino acids: CANSPRTSLPYDSNQPQHF. The CDR3 DNA sequence: TGTGCCAACTCACCTAGGACAAGCCTCCCCTACGACAGCAATCAGCCCCAGCATTTT. The rearrangement uses TRBV11-3 and TRBJ1-5; maybe TRBD1 (5 bases). The CDR3 has 19 residues. Looked up from germline, CDR1 is SGHNT and CDR2 is YENEEA. V was pared by 10 bases and J by 1 base, with 29 bases between.

This clonotype was seen repeatedly, ten times or more. The chain joins TRBV3-1 to TRBJ1-6, with 7 nucleotides matching TRBD1. Germline-derived CDR1 and CDR2 are LGHDT and YNNKEL (reference sequence). V lost 4 bases and J lost 7; bases outside the gene matches: 13. The CDR3 extends over 17 amino acids. For the CDR3, the DNA is TGTGCCAGCAGCCGCGGGACAGCCAGTTTGGGGAATTCACCCCTCCACTTT. This sequence encodes CASSRGTASLGNSPLHF.